The 12 T cell receptor beta chains given below trace back to one sample, sequenced in a study of shared clonotypes between healthy human individuals. Sequencing used immunoSEQ multiplex PCR; TCRdb keeps in-frame clones, though not all of them. The sample has roughly 490,000 clones; roughly 85% are singletons. The sequenced sample was PBMCs. These receptors all come from a woman aged 40-49 years in good health. Some clones in this sample may be carry-over from other donors' samples.

Regarding this clone: Mismatch with germline at one junction end may stem from a read error. This chain links TRBV7-7 with TRBJ2-5; maybe TRBD1 (5 bases). The CDR3 has 14 residues. From germline, CDR1 is SSHAT and CDR2 FNYEAQ (reference sequence). CDR3 in amino acids: CASSPSGLEETQYF. CDR3 sequence (DNA): TGTGCTAGCAGCCCCTCAGGGCTCGAAGAGACCCAGTACTTC. The variable domain in full, with the rest retrieved from reference TRBV7-7 and TRBJ2-5, is GAGVSQSPRYKVTKRGQDVTLRCDPISSHATLYWYQQALGQGPEFLTYFNYEAQPDKSGLPSDRFSAERPEGSISTLTIQRTEQRDSAMYRCASSPSGLEETQYFGPGTRLLVL.

The chain employs TRBV5-1 and TRBJ2-2, with 7 bases fitting TRBD1. The CDR3 length is 15 residues. CDR1 SGHRS and CDR2 YFSETQ come from the germline V gene. The V and J ends lost 6 bases and 1 base, in that order; junction bases with no gene match: 6. The CDR3 sequence is CASNTGTVNTGELFF. The CDR3, as DNA: TGCGCCAGCAACACCGGGACAGTGAACACCGGGGAGCTGTTTTTT.

The rearrangement links TRBV7-9 to TRBJ1-3; D remains unclear. The CDR3 runs to 14 residues. The V and J ends lost 5 bases and 2 bases respectively, with 10 bases between them. The germline V gene has CDR1 SEHNR and CDR2 FQNEAQ (reference sequence). The CDR3 is CASSDGVTGNTIYF. Written as DNA, the CDR3 is TGTGCCAGCAGCGACGGAGTGACTGGAAACACCATATATTTT.

The gene calls are TRBV18 and TRBJ1-2; 7 bases fit TRBD1. The CDR3 has 14 residues. The germline V gene has CDR1 KGHSH and CDR2 LQKENI. The V segment lost 5 bases and the J segment 3 bases; nucleotides outside the gene matches: 6. The CDR3 bases are TGTGCCAGCTCAGCACAGGGGATGGACTATGGCTACACCTTC. It encodes CASSAQGMDYGYTF.

V usage is TRBV7-2 and J usage is TRBJ2-7; D is undetermined. The germline V gene has CDR1 SGHTA and CDR2 FQGNSA. V lost 1 base and J lost 3, with 10 bases in between. The CDR3 loop spans 14 amino acids. The chain's CDR3 is CASSLVAAGYEQYF. The CDR3 nucleotides are TGTGCCAGCAGCTTAGTGGCGGCAGGCTACGAGCAGTACTTC.

The chain has TRBV11-2 and TRBJ1-1; D not certain. The CDR3 sequence is 12 residues long. Germline-derived CDR1 and CDR2 are SGHAT and FQNNGV. Trimming took 3 bases from V and 7 from J, leaving 9 bases between them. CDR3 nucleotide sequence: TGTGCCAGCAGCTTCCTGGACGGTGAAGCTTTCTTT. This gives the protein CASSFLDGEAFF.

The gene calls are TRBV5-1 and TRBJ2-6; TRBD1 is a possible D gene (5 bases). The V end was cut by 3 bases, the J end by 0 bases, with 10 bases between. The CDR3 is 16 residues long. Per the germline V gene, CDR1 is SGHRS and CDR2 is YFSETQ. The CDR3 DNA follows: TGCGCCAGCAGCTCCAGACAGACCTCTGGGGCCAACGTCCTGACTTTC. Protein: CASSSRQTSGANVLTF.

V usage is TRBV19 and J usage is TRBJ2-7; tentative D call: TRBD1 (6 bases). Deletions cut 5 bases from V and 6 bases from J, with 20 bases between. Germline CDR1 is LNHDA and CDR2 is SQIVND (reference sequence). This CDR3 spans 15 amino acids. CDR3 nucleotide sequence: TGTGCCAGTAGTGGACAAGGGGGTTTTGCGTTCGAGCAGTACTTC. Protein product: CASSGQGGFAFEQYF. The variable domain in full, completed from reference TRBV19 and TRBJ2-7, reads DGGITQSPKYLFRKEGQNVTLSCEQNLNHDAMYWYRQDPGQGLRLIYYSQIVNDFQKGDIAEGYSVSREKKESFPLTVTSAQKNPTAFYLCASSGQGGFAFEQYFGPGTRLTVT.

This sequence joins TRBV11-2 and TRBJ1-2; D gene unclear. The germline V gene has CDR1 SGHAT and CDR2 FQNNGV. The V and J ends lost 0 bases and 7 bases respectively, with 9 bases between them. This CDR3 spans 13 amino acids. The CDR3 nucleotides are TGTGCCAGCAGCTTAGATAGGATGGGTGGCTACACCTTC. The encoded protein is CASSLDRMGGYTF.

In regard to this clone: Other DNA sequences in the sample encode the same CDR3. This rearrangement joins TRBV2 to TRBJ1-1, with D hard to call. Germline values: CDR1 SNHLY, CDR2 FYNNEI. V dropped 6 bases and J dropped 4 bases, with 12 bases sitting between them. This CDR3 contains 13 residues. DNA of the CDR3: TGTGCCAGCAGAGCAACCGGAGGCACTGAAGCTTTCTTT. This sequence encodes CASRATGGTEAFF.

The chain uses TRBV6-1 and TRBJ1-2, with 7 bases fitting TRBD1. CDR3 length equals 15 residues. Germline V gene lookup returns CDR1 MNHNS and CDR2 SASEGT. V shed 5 bases and J 4 bases; nucleotides not matched to a gene: 10. The chain's CDR3 is CASSPGQDRAYGYTF. The CDR3 nucleotides read TGTGCCAGCAGTCCCGGACAGGATCGAGCCTATGGCTACACCTTC.

The rearrangement uses TRBV7-2 and TRBJ1-1; a possible D gene is TRBD1 (5 bases). V was shortened by 4 bases and J by 1 base, with 10 bases between the two germline ends. Germline CDR1 is SGHTA and CDR2 is FQGNSA. This CDR3 contains 14 residues. Here the CDR3 reads CASSYTRANTEAFF. As DNA, the CDR3 is TGTGCCAGCAGCTACACCAGGGCGAACACTGAAGCTTTCTTT.